This is a list of T cell receptor beta chains from one sample in a study of cytomegalovirus exposure and HLA in healthy donors. The assay was immunoSEQ multiplex PCR, and TCRdb's table has in-frame clones only and misses some. Counted here are 99,000 or so clones, 80% occurring once; the ten biggest clones make up approximately 6.9%. Material: PBMCs. The receptors shown here come from a man aged 30-40 years in good health and CMV-seropositive. Each CDR3 is given with its conserved first and last residue. Fields, in order: D gene, V gene, J gene, clone size, CDR3 protein, CDR3 DNA. D genes are given only for firm matches. Clone sizes are given selectively: once, few, many, or a class where the clone is expanded.

d_gene: -
v_gene: TRBV4-3
j_gene: TRBJ1-6
abundance: -
CDR3aa: CASSQDPQSNSPLHF
CDR3nt: TGCGCCAGCAGCCAAGATCCCCAGTCTAATTCACCCCTCCACTTT

d_gene: -
v_gene: TRBV21-1
j_gene: TRBJ1-5
abundance: -
CDR3aa: CASSKRAGVQPQHF
CDR3nt: TGTGCCAGCAGCAAAAGGGCAGGGGTCCAGCCCCAGCATTTT

d_gene: TRBD1
v_gene: TRBV6-6
j_gene: TRBJ1-1
abundance: -
CDR3aa: CASRPRQGSAEAFF
CDR3nt: TGTGCCAGCAGACCCAGACAGGGGTCGGCTGAAGCTTTCTTT

d_gene: TRBD1
v_gene: TRBV6-1
j_gene: TRBJ2-7
abundance: once
CDR3aa: CASEQGFYEQYF
CDR3nt: TGTGCCAGCGAACAGGGGTTCTACGAGCAGTACTTC

d_gene: TRBD1
v_gene: TRBV6-1
j_gene: TRBJ1-1
abundance: -
CDR3aa: CASSVNRGETEAFF
CDR3nt: TGTGCCAGCAGCGTCAACAGGGGGGAGACTGAAGCTTTCTTT

d_gene: TRBD1
v_gene: TRBV6-1
j_gene: TRBJ1-2
abundance: -
CDR3aa: CAGGTGGMGYGYTF
CDR3nt: TGTGCCGGGGGAACAGGGGGCATGGGCTATGGCTACACCTTC

d_gene: -
v_gene: TRBV10-2
j_gene: TRBJ1-1
abundance: -
CDR3aa: CASSETGGQNTEAFF
CDR3nt: TGCGCCAGCAGTGAAACCGGGGGTCAGAACACTGAAGCTTTCTTT

d_gene: TRBD1
v_gene: TRBV6-6
j_gene: TRBJ1-1
abundance: few
CDR3aa: CASSRLTGGKVEAFF
CDR3nt: TGTGCCAGCAGCCGTCTGACAGGGGGCAAAGTTGAAGCTTTCTTT

d_gene: TRBD1
v_gene: TRBV7-9
j_gene: TRBJ1-1
abundance: -
CDR3aa: CASSSLTGGTEAFF
CDR3nt: TGTGCCAGCAGCTCATTGACAGGGGGCACTGAAGCTTTCTTT

d_gene: TRBD2
v_gene: TRBV6-4
j_gene: TRBJ2-1
abundance: -
CDR3aa: CASSGTSGGNEQFF
CDR3nt: TGTGCCAGCAGTGGGACTAGCGGGGGCAATGAGCAGTTCTTC

d_gene: -
v_gene: TRBV12-5
j_gene: TRBJ2-1
abundance: -
CDR3aa: CASGPDSLYNEQFF
CDR3nt: TGTGCTAGTGGCCCCGACTCGCTGTACAATGAGCAGTTCTTC

d_gene: TRBD2
v_gene: TRBV7-2
j_gene: TRBJ2-6
abundance: few
CDR3aa: CASSLALAGAAGANVLTF
CDR3nt: TGTGCCAGCAGCTTAGCACTAGCGGGCGCCGCTGGGGCCAACGTCCTGACTTTC

d_gene: -
v_gene: TRBV7-2
j_gene: TRBJ2-7
abundance: -
CDR3aa: CASSLLQGSYEQYF
CDR3nt: TGTGCCAGCAGCTTACTACAGGGCTCCTACGAGCAGTACTTC

d_gene: TRBD1
v_gene: TRBV5-4
j_gene: TRBJ1-2
abundance: -
CDR3aa: CASSLGSDRVRGYTF
CDR3nt: TGTGCCAGCAGCTTGGGGTCGGACAGGGTGAGGGGCTACACCTTC

d_gene: -
v_gene: TRBV4-3
j_gene: TRBJ1-1
abundance: -
CDR3aa: CASSQDLVFYGRTEAFF
CDR3nt: TGCGCCAGCAGCCAAGATTTGGTTTTTTATGGGCGCACTGAAGCTTTCTTT

d_gene: -
v_gene: TRBV2
j_gene: TRBJ1-1
abundance: -
CDR3aa: CASTPRWSANTEAFF
CDR3nt: TGTGCCAGCACGCCGCGCTGGAGCGCGAACACTGAAGCTTTCTTT

d_gene: TRBD1
v_gene: TRBV7-2
j_gene: TRBJ1-1
abundance: few
CDR3aa: CASSLPGGVFEAFF
CDR3nt: TGTGCCAGCAGCCTCCCAGGGGGCGTATTTGAAGCTTTCTTT

d_gene: -
v_gene: TRBV6-1
j_gene: TRBJ1-5
abundance: -
CDR3aa: CASTFQGGREPQHF
CDR3nt: TGTGCCAGCACCTTCCAGGGAGGGCGGGAGCCCCAGCATTTT

d_gene: -
v_gene: TRBV4-1
j_gene: TRBJ1-2
abundance: -
CDR3aa: CASSQEAGRNNYGYTF
CDR3nt: TGCGCCAGCAGCCAAGAGGCGGGGAGGAATAACTATGGCTACACCTTC

d_gene: -
v_gene: TRBV5-4
j_gene: TRBJ1-2
abundance: -
CDR3aa: CASSTPARGQSNYGYTF
CDR3nt: TGTGCCAGCAGCACACCGGCGCGGGGGCAGTCGAACTATGGCTACACCTTC

d_gene: TRBD1
v_gene: TRBV7-2
j_gene: TRBJ2-2
abundance: few
CDR3aa: CASRLTGGRGELFF
CDR3nt: TGTGCCAGCAGGTTAACAGGGGGACGCGGGGAGCTGTTTTTT

d_gene: TRBD1
v_gene: TRBV6-5
j_gene: TRBJ2-7
abundance: -
CDR3aa: CASSYGTGGYEQYF
CDR3nt: TGTGCCAGCAGTTACGGGACAGGGGGCTACGAGCAGTACTTC

d_gene: -
v_gene: TRBV10-1
j_gene: TRBJ2-7
abundance: -
CDR3aa: CASSSGVSYEQYF
CDR3nt: TGCGCCAGCAGCTCCGGGGTGAGCTACGAGCAGTACTTC

d_gene: TRBD1
v_gene: TRBV7-2
j_gene: TRBJ1-5
abundance: -
CDR3aa: CASSLDGQDNQPQHF
CDR3nt: TGTGCCAGCAGCTTAGACGGACAGGATAATCAGCCCCAGCATTTT

d_gene: TRBD2
v_gene: TRBV9
j_gene: TRBJ2-5
abundance: -
CDR3aa: CASSVEGGLQETQYF
CDR3nt: TGTGCCAGCAGCGTAGAGGGAGGGCTCCAAGAGACCCAGTACTTC

d_gene: -
v_gene: TRBV7-3
j_gene: TRBJ1-6
abundance: -
CDR3aa: CASSLLAGENSPLHF
CDR3nt: TGTGCCAGCAGCTTACTCGCGGGTGAGAATTCACCCCTCCACTTT

d_gene: TRBD2
v_gene: TRBV7-8
j_gene: TRBJ2-1
abundance: once
CDR3aa: CASSLDGTRRFF
CDR3nt: TGTGCCAGCAGCTTAGACGGGACTAGGCGGTTCTTC

d_gene: -
v_gene: TRBV7-9
j_gene: TRBJ1-2
abundance: once
CDR3aa: CASSSGGRAGYGYTF
CDR3nt: TGTGCCAGCAGCTCGGGGGGCAGGGCCGGCTATGGCTACACCTTC

d_gene: -
v_gene: TRBV4-3
j_gene: TRBJ1-3
abundance: few
CDR3aa: CASSPGARFSGNTIYF
CDR3nt: TGCGCCAGCAGCCCAGGGGCCCGCTTTTCTGGAAACACCATATATTTT

d_gene: TRBD2
v_gene: TRBV14
j_gene: TRBJ2-3
abundance: -
CDR3aa: CASWTSGSTDTQYF
CDR3nt: TGTGCCAGTTGGACTAGCGGGAGCACAGATACGCAGTATTTT

d_gene: -
v_gene: TRBV25-1
j_gene: TRBJ1-6
abundance: -
CDR3aa: CASSEAGKGGSPLHF
CDR3nt: TGTGCCAGCAGTGAGGCCGGGAAGGGAGGTTCACCCCTCCACTTT

d_gene: TRBD1
v_gene: TRBV30
j_gene: TRBJ1-4
abundance: once
CDR3aa: CAWSLWTGGAEKLFF
CDR3nt: TGTGCCTGGAGTCTCTGGACAGGGGGCGCGGAGAAACTGTTTTTT

d_gene: -
v_gene: TRBV29-1
j_gene: TRBJ1-5
abundance: -
CDR3aa: CSVESRSAEKYSNQPQHF
CDR3nt: TGCAGCGTTGAGAGTAGGTCGGCGGAGAAATATAGCAATCAGCCCCAGCATTTT

d_gene: -
v_gene: TRBV6-5
j_gene: TRBJ1-5
abundance: -
CDR3aa: CASRSGYGNQPQHF
CDR3nt: TGTGCCAGCAGGTCAGGGTATGGCAATCAGCCCCAGCATTTT

d_gene: -
v_gene: TRBV2
j_gene: TRBJ1-1
abundance: -
CDR3aa: CASSEQGDTEAFF
CDR3nt: TGTGCCAGCAGTGAACAGGGTGACACTGAAGCTTTCTTT

d_gene: TRBD2
v_gene: TRBV27
j_gene: TRBJ2-5
abundance: -
CDR3aa: CASLAGEPTVVYF
CDR3nt: TGTGCCAGCCTAGCGGGGGAACCAACCGTTGTGTACTTC

d_gene: -
v_gene: TRBV4-2
j_gene: TRBJ1-1
abundance: -
CDR3aa: CASSLSSGGRSTEAFF
CDR3nt: TGTGCCAGCAGCCTTTCATCGGGGGGCCGGAGCACTGAAGCTTTCTTT

d_gene: -
v_gene: TRBV5-1
j_gene: TRBJ2-6
abundance: -
CDR3aa: CASQGPGANVLTF
CDR3nt: TGCGCCAGCCAGGGCCCTGGGGCCAACGTCCTGACTTTC

d_gene: TRBD1
v_gene: TRBV10-3
j_gene: TRBJ1-3
abundance: -
CDR3aa: CAITGQGEGNTIYF
CDR3nt: TGTGCCATCACAGGGCAGGGGGAAGGAAACACCATATATTTT

d_gene: -
v_gene: TRBV27
j_gene: TRBJ1-5
abundance: -
CDR3aa: CASSPEGPRPPQHF
CDR3nt: TGTGCCAGCAGCCCCGAGGGCCCGCGTCCCCCTCAGCATTTT

d_gene: TRBD1
v_gene: TRBV29-1
j_gene: TRBJ1-2
abundance: -
CDR3aa: CSVQGGRGYGYTF
CDR3nt: TGCAGCGTCCAGGGGGGCAGGGGGTATGGCTACACCTTC

d_gene: TRBD1
v_gene: TRBV5-1
j_gene: TRBJ1-5
abundance: -
CDR3aa: CASRSDRVGPQHF
CDR3nt: TGCGCCAGCAGAAGTGACAGGGTTGGGCCCCAGCATTTT

d_gene: TRBD1
v_gene: TRBV27
j_gene: TRBJ2-7
abundance: -
CDR3aa: CASSRGTGYEQYF
CDR3nt: TGTGCCAGCAGCCGAGGGACAGGGTACGAGCAGTACTTC